The next 8 T cell receptor beta chains were all read from a single sample in a study of T cell repertoires in cytomegalovirus infection. Each CDR3 protein is one row after TCRdb ran MiXCR on the reads. This sample carries over 150,000 distinct CDR3 sequences, approximately 18% of them seen once, and the ten largest clones take roughly a quarter. Sequencing was performed on CD8+ T cells from PBMCs. Every receptor here comes from a human donor in good health (CMV status not recorded). Some clones in this sample may be carry-over from other donors' samples.

The chain uses TRBV7-6 and TRBJ1-6, with a possible D match to TRBD1 (5 bases). The germline V and J ends were trimmed by 1 base and 6 bases, with 7 bases remaining between them. CDR3 length: 14 residues. Germline CDR1 reads SGHVS; CDR2 reads FNYEAQ. The CDR3 protein is CASSLVDTNSPLHF. CDR3 nucleotides: TGTGCCAGCAGCTTAGTGGACACTAATTCACCCCTCCACTTT.

This clonotype was counted a few times. The J gene is TRBJ1-5, the V gene TRBV5-6; no clear D gene. Trimming left V 4 bases short and J 9 bases short, with 17 bases between. The germline V gene encodes CDR1 SGHDT and CDR2 YYEEEE. The CDR3 consists of 14 residues. The CDR3 DNA reads as TGTGCCAGCAGCGCAAACCAGGTTCGGCGGCCCCAGCATTTT. This encodes CASSANQVRRPQHF.

The rearrangement links TRBV29-1 to TRBJ2-7, with 9 bases fitting TRBD1. The V segment lost 7 bases and the J segment 2 bases; nucleotides outside the gene matches: 6. There are 13 residues in the CDR3. Per the germline V gene, CDR1 is SQVTM and CDR2 is ANQGSEA. The DNA for the CDR3 is TGCAGCGCCTGGACAGGGGAAACCTACGAGCAGTACTTC. Residues: CSAWTGETYEQYF.

This chain joins TRBV9 and TRBJ2-5; D is undetermined. The V gene's germline CDR1 is SGDLS and CDR2 YYNGEE. This CDR3 is built from 13 residues. V was shortened by 3 bases and J by 5 bases, with 11 bases between the two germline ends. Here the CDR3 reads CASSGAAGETQYF. As DNA, the CDR3 is TGTGCCAGCAGCGGGGCCGCCGGGGAGACCCAGTACTTC.

This clonotype was observed a handful of times. This chain links TRBV7-2 with TRBJ2-1, with 7 bases identical to TRBD2. The CDR3 is 17 residues long. Germline assignment: CDR1 SGHTA and CDR2 FQGNSA. Trimming took 2 bases from V and 6 from J; bases not matched to a gene: 13. CDR3 sequence reads: CASSLRRPSGAINEQFF. Written as DNA, the CDR3 is TGTGCCAGCAGCTTAAGACGACCTAGCGGAGCTATCAATGAGCAGTTCTTC.

This clonotype has more than one count but fewer than ten. The rearrangement uses TRBV7-2 and TRBJ1-4; unclear D gene. V gave up 1 base and J gave up 5 bases, with 8 bases separating them. The CDR3 loop spans 14 amino acids. CDR1 is SGHTA and CDR2 is FQGNSA in the germline V gene. CDR3 amino acids: CASSLEGLNEKLFF. The CDR3 DNA follows: TGTGCCAGCAGCTTAGAGGGCCTGAATGAAAAACTGTTTTTT.

This clonotype was seen only a few times. Since no conserved phenylalanine or tryptophan closes the CDR3, a read error is the likely cause. The chain recombines TRBV7-8 with TRBJ2-1, with TRBD2 identical over 9 bases. Per the germline V gene, CDR1 is SGHVS and CDR2 is FQNEAQ. The CDR3 sequence is 16 residues long. After removal of 8 bases from V and 2 bases from J, the junction contained 10 bases not matched to a gene. Here the CDR3 reads CASYPGGGAPYNEQFS. The CDR3 coding sequence is TGTGCCAGCTACCCCGGCGGGGGGGCACCCTACAATGAGCAGTTCTCC.

The chain is built from TRBV12-3 or TRBV12-4 and TRBJ1-4; D gene uncertain. The CDR3 runs 11 residues. V was shortened by 5 bases and J by 8 bases, with 6 bases between the two germline ends. CDR3 sequence (DNA): TGTGCCAGCAGTGTAGGAGAAAAACTGTTTTTT. Protein product: CASSVGEKLFF.